This T cell receptor (beta chain) derives from a study of post-analysis software for immune sequencing data. Study as a whole: Included courses were relapsing-remitting and secondary progressive multiple sclerosis; progressive-relapsing multiple sclerosis was also included. Points from the study as a whole: TRBV5-6, TRBV5-1 and TRBV20-1 were among roughly five TRBV segments more frequent in patients than controls. Diversity measured as normalized Chao1 was significantly lower in multiple sclerosis patients than in controls.

Libraries were made from TCR beta cDNA, and they carried unique molecular identifiers. The authors obtained roughly 0.5 million cDNA molecules from around 0.96 to 9.9 million T cells. TCRdb ran MiXCR on the PCR reads and lists one entry per CDR3 protein. The sample lists hundreds of thousands of distinct CDR3 sequences; 40% to 55% were seen once. This clonotype was detected only a few times. Its cognate antigen is unknown. The germline V gene encodes CDR1 DFQATT and CDR2 SNEGSKA (reference sequence). This CDR3 is 16 amino acids long. Trimming pared 1 base from V and 3 bases from J, leaving 16 bases between.

This sequence joins TRBV20-1 and TRBJ1-5, with TRBD1 as a possible D gene (6 bases). The TCR was taken from a girl aged 10-17 years with multiple sclerosis. Sequencing was done on a sample of blood. CDR3 DNA: TGCAGTGCTAGAGCCCCCGGACAGAAAGCCAATCAGCCCCAGCATTTT. This sequence encodes CSARAPGQKANQPQHF.